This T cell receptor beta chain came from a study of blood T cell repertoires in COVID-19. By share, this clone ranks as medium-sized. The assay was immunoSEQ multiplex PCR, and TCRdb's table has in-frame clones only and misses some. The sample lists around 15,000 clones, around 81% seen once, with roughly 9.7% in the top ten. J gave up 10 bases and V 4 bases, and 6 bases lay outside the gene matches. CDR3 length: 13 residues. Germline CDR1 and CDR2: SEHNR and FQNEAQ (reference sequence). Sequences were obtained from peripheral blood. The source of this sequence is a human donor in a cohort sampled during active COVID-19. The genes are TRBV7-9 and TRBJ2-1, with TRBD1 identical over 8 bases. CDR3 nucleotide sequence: TGTGCCAGCAGCTACCCGACAGGGGCCGAGCAGTTCTTC. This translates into CASSYPTGAEQFF.